This passage covers 28 T cell receptor beta chains from one sample sequenced in a study of T cells in localized non-small cell lung cancer. Repertoires were generated with immunoSEQ multiplex PCR, while TCRdb's copy carries only in-frame clones and drops some. The top ten clones hold under 20% of a sample with about 6,400 clones, approximately 90% of them seen once. Here the sequenced sample was peripheral blood, taken before any cancer treatment. The source is a male donor aged 60 or over with stage I lung adenocarcinoma.

The gene calls are TRBV12-5 and TRBJ2-2, with D unclear. Per germline, CDR1 LGHNT and CDR2 FRNRAP. The CDR3 has 16 residues. Trimming pared 6 bases from V and 7 bases from J, leaving 21 bases between. The CDR3 DNA follows: TGTGCTAGTGGAATGATCGCGACTGGTTCGATCGGGGAGCTGTTTTTT. This codes for CASGMIATGSIGELFF.

This rearrangement joins TRBV2 to TRBJ2-7, with 8 bases identical to TRBD1. The CDR3 is 13 amino acids. Germline CDR1 and CDR2: SNHLY and FYNNEI. V dropped 6 bases and J dropped 4; count of bases not matched to a gene: 5. The CDR3 bases are TGTGCCAGCAGGGGGACAGGCGCTTACGAGCAGTACGTC. Translating it yields CASRGTGAYEQYV.

This chain joins TRBV10-3 and TRBJ1-3; D gene uncertain. The V end was cut by 0 bases, the J end by 0 bases, with 9 bases between. This CDR3 contains 16 residues. Germline V CDR1 and CDR2: ENHRY, SYGVKD. The CDR3 DNA follows: TGTGCCATCAGTGAGTCCGGAGGCAGCTCTGGAAACACCATATATTTT. Its protein is CAISESGGSSGNTIYF.

This sequence joins TRBV18 and TRBJ1-2, with TRBD1 matching over 12 bases. Germline CDR1 reads KGHSH; CDR2 reads LQKENI. The CDR3 runs 15 residues. The junction had 2 bases not matched to a gene; V was cut back by 3 bases and J by 3 bases. CDR3 sequence reads: CASSPGTGGHYGYTF. In DNA, the CDR3 is TGTGCCAGCTCACCCGGGACAGGGGGCCACTATGGCTACACCTTC.

J is TRBJ2-5 and V is TRBV18; 8 positions match TRBD2. The CDR3 has 15 amino acids. Germline V gives CDR1 KGHSH, CDR2 LQKENI. V dropped 2 bases and J dropped 2; count of bases not matched to a gene: 4. CDR3 in DNA: TGTGCCAGCTCACCAGATAGCGGGAAACAAGAGACCCAGTACTTC. It specifies CASSPDSGKQETQYF. Filled out from reference TRBV18 and TRBJ2-5, the complete variable domain reads NAGVMQNPRHLVRRRGQEARLRCSPMKGHSHVYWYRQLPEEGLKFMVYLQKENIIDESGMPKERFSAEFPKEGPSILRIQQVVRGDSAAYFCASSPDSGKQETQYFGPGTRLLVL.

The CDR3 DNA is TGTGCCAGCTCGTTGGGACAGGTATACTCACCCCTCCACTTT. Amino acids: CASSLGQVYSPLHF. The chain uses TRBV18 and TRBJ1-6; 8 nucleotides line up with TRBD1. J lost 10 bases, V lost 6 bases, and 8 bases had no gene match. The CDR3 spans 14 residues. Germline CDR1 is KGHSH and CDR2 is LQKENI. Looking up the rest from reference TRBV18 and TRBJ1-6 gives the full variable domain: NAGVMQNPRHLVRRRGQEARLRCSPMKGHSHVYWYRQLPEEGLKFMVYLQKENIIDESGMPKERFSAEFPKEGPSILRIQQVVRGDSAAYFCASSLGQVYSPLHFGNGTRLTVT.

V usage is TRBV5-1 and J usage is TRBJ2-2, with a weak D call TRBD1 (5 bases). The length of the CDR3 is 14 residues. Germline V gene sequence: CDR1 SGHRS, CDR2 YFSETQ. V dropped 7 bases and J dropped 1 base, with 11 bases sitting between them. The DNA of the CDR3 is TGCGCCAGCGATAAGGGGCGGAACACCGGGGAGCTGTTTTTT. Residues: CASDKGRNTGELFF.

The rearrangement links TRBV6-4 to TRBJ1-2; 7 positions match TRBD1. This CDR3 comprises 14 residues. Germline V CDR1 and CDR2: MRHNA, SNTAGT. J gave up 2 bases and V 5 bases, and 5 bases lay outside the gene matches. CDR3: CASSPGTENYGYTF. CDR3 bases: TGTGCCAGCAGTCCCGGGACAGAAAACTATGGCTACACCTTC.

This clone was counted a single time. V and J are TRBV6-6 and TRBJ1-3; D unclear. Germline-derived CDR1 and CDR2 are MNHNY and SVGAGI (reference sequence). Trimming removed 7 bases at V and 0 bases at J, with 7 bases between. This CDR3 region has 13 residues. The chain's CDR3 is CASTLYSGNTIYF. The CDR3 DNA reads TGTGCCAGCACTCTCTACTCTGGAAACACCATATATTTT.

This clone was counted between two and nine times. V is TRBV2 and J is TRBJ2-3; possible D gene TRBD1, 6 bases. Trimming stripped 4 bases from V and 4 bases from J, with 18 bases between. The CDR3 contains 16 residues. Germline V gene data show CDR1 as SNHLY and CDR2 as FYNNEI. For the CDR3, the DNA is TGTGCCAGCAGTGTATTAGGGGGTCTTGTCGCAGATACGCAGTATTTT. Translating gives CASSVLGGLVADTQYF. Full variable domain (rest looked up from reference TRBV2 and TRBJ2-3): EPEVTQTPSHQVTQMGQEVILRCVPISNHLYFYWYRQILGQKVEFLVSFYNNEISEKSEIFDDQFSVERPDGSNFTLKIRSTKLEDSAMYFCASSVLGGLVADTQYFGPGTRLTVL.

The chain employs TRBV7-8 and TRBJ1-2; D is undetermined. Germline CDR1 SGHVS, CDR2 FQNEAQ. This CDR3 region has 12 residues. V lost 4 bases and J 5 bases, leaving 8 bases between the germline ends. The chain's CDR3 is CASSSREYGYTF. DNA for the CDR3: TGTGCCAGCAGCTCCCGGGAGTATGGCTACACCTTC.

Here the CDR3 DNA reads TGTGCCAGCACCAAAGACAGAGTGCTCGTCGGGGAGCTGTTTTTT. Amino acid sequence: CASTKDRVLVGELFF. The rearrangement joins TRBV6-6 to TRBJ2-2, with a weak D call TRBD1 (5 bases). CDR1 is MNHNY and CDR2 is SVGAGI in the germline V gene (reference sequence). The ends were cut back, 7 bases at V and 7 bases at J, with 19 bases in the middle. The CDR3 totals 15 residues.

The rearrangement links TRBV10-3 to TRBJ2-7; 7 bases align to TRBD2. This CDR3 has 13 residues. Germline V CDR1 and CDR2: ENHRY, SYGVKD. The V gene end was trimmed by 3 bases and the J gene end by 6 bases; junction bases not matched to a gene: 5. CDR3 DNA: TGTGCCATCAGTGAAGGGAGGGATCGCGAGCAGTACGTC. Translating it yields CAISEGRDREQYV.

This chain links TRBV19 with TRBJ1-5; D is perhaps TRBD1 (5 bases). This CDR3 is built from 14 residues. Germline V lookup: CDR1 LNHDA, CDR2 SQIVND (reference sequence). V was shortened by 7 bases and J by 4 bases, with 14 bases between the two germline ends. CDR3 amino acids: CASKPRVVNQPQHF. As DNA, the CDR3 is TGTGCCAGTAAACCCAGGGTAGTAAATCAGCCCCAGCATTTT. Filled out from reference TRBV19 and TRBJ1-5, the complete variable domain reads DGGITQSPKYLFRKEGQNVTLSCEQNLNHDAMYWYRQDPGQGLRLIYYSQIVNDFQKGDIAEGYSVSREKKESFPLTVTSAQKNPTAFYLCASKPRVVNQPQHFGDGTRLSIL.

The genes are TRBV12-5 and TRBJ1-2; 10 bases fit TRBD1. Unmatched junction bases numbered 19, after V lost 10 bases and J lost 8 bases. From germline, CDR1 is LGHNT and CDR2 FRNRAP. The CDR3 is 16 residues long. The CDR3, as DNA: TGTGCTACCCGCGAGAGCCCGGGACAGGGGTACGGGGGCTACACCTTC. This sequence encodes CATRESPGQGYGGYTF.

CDR3 sequence (DNA): TGTGCCAGCAGTGAAGCGCTTCTGGGGGGCAATCAGCCCCAGCATTTT. As protein: CASSEALLGGNQPQHF. The chain uses TRBV6-1 and TRBJ1-5; possibly TRBD1 for D (5 bases). The CDR3 totals 16 residues. CDR1 is MNHNS, CDR2 SASEGT, per germline. Trimming took off 0 bases at V and 2 bases at J, with 11 bases between the two ends.

This chain connects TRBV7-2 to TRBJ1-2; no definite D call. Trimming removed 5 bases at V and 8 bases at J, with 18 bases between. The length of the CDR3 is 14 residues. Per the germline V gene, CDR1 is SGHTA and CDR2 is FQGNSA. The chain's CDR3 is CASSPRALRNGYTF. In DNA, the CDR3 is TGTGCCAGCAGCCCCCGGGCTCTGCGGAACGGCTACACCTTC.

This clone was seen once. The chain couples TRBV5-1 to TRBJ2-5; D is unresolved. V gave up 1 base and J gave up 5 bases, with 15 bases separating them. The CDR3 has 15 amino acids. Germline values: CDR1 SGHRS, CDR2 YFSETQ. The CDR3 reads CASSLSPERKETQYF. CDR3 DNA: TGCGCCAGCAGCTTGTCCCCCGAAAGAAAGGAGACCCAGTACTTC. Together with reference TRBV5-1 and TRBJ2-5, the CDR3 gives the full variable domain: KAGVTQTPRYLIKTRGQQVTLSCSPISGHRSVSWYQQTPGQGLQFLFEYFSETQRNKGNFPGRFSGRQFSNSRSEMNVSTLELGDSALYLCASSLSPERKETQYFGPGTRLLVL.

The V gene is TRBV14, the J gene TRBJ1-1, with 7 bases aligning to TRBD1. Germline CDR1 reads SGHDN; CDR2 reads FVKESK. V shed 7 bases, J shed 1 base, and the junction held 9 bases outside the gene matches. This CDR3 contains 15 residues. The CDR3 spells CASNPATGTNTEAFF. The CDR3 DNA is TGTGCCAGCAACCCAGCGACAGGGACGAACACTGAAGCTTTCTTT.

This rearrangement joins TRBV7-8 to TRBJ2-5, with D possibly matching TRBD1 (5 bases). The germline V gene has CDR1 SGHVS and CDR2 FQNEAQ. V lost 5 bases, J lost 0 bases, and 13 bases lay in between. The CDR3 has 15 amino acids. The DNA for the CDR3 is TGTGCCAGCAGCGCCAGGGTTTACGACCAAGAGACCCAGTACTTC. The encoded protein is CASSARVYDQETQYF.

The chain is built from TRBV6-1 and TRBJ1-5; D ambiguous. Trimming removed 2 bases from V and 9 bases from J, with 5 bases in between. This CDR3 is 11 amino acids long. Germline CDR1 and CDR2: MNHNS and SASEGT. The CDR3 DNA follows: TGTGCCAGCAGTGAACAGCGGCCCCAGCATTTT. Its translation is CASSEQRPQHF.

The rearrangement links TRBV11-3 to TRBJ2-1, with TRBD1 matching over 9 bases. CDR3 length equals 14 residues. The V gene end was trimmed by 0 bases and the J gene end by 12 bases; junction bases not matched to a gene: 6. Germline V lookup: CDR1 SGHNT, CDR2 YENEEA. The CDR3 region has the DNA TGTGCCAGCAGCTTAGACGGGACAGGGCCGGGGCAGTTCTTC. Translated, it gives CASSLDGTGPGQFF.

The chain is built from TRBV27 and TRBJ2-7, with D possibly being TRBD1 (5 bases). This CDR3 spans 14 amino acids. V was cut by 6 bases and J by 6 bases, with 18 bases left in between. Germline loops: CDR1 MNHEY, CDR2 SMNVEV (reference sequence). The CDR3 loop reads CASRPIDSSSEQYF. The DNA for the CDR3 is TGTGCCAGCAGACCCATCGACAGCTCGAGCGAGCAGTACTTC.

Worth noting for this clone: A read error may account for a junction end that differs from germline. The V gene is TRBV7-2, the J gene TRBJ2-5; D ambiguous. This CDR3 has 14 amino acids. The germline V gene has CDR1 SGHTA and CDR2 FQGNSA. CDR3 amino acids: CASSFTSSQQTQYF. Written as DNA, the CDR3 is TGTGCCAGCAGCTTCACAAGTAGCCAACAGACCCAGTACTTC.

The V gene is TRBV5-1, the J gene TRBJ1-1; 8 positions agree with TRBD1. The CDR3 contains 15 residues. Germline V gene lookup returns CDR1 SGHRS and CDR2 YFSETQ. The V gene end was trimmed by 1 base and the J gene end by 1 base; junction bases not matched to a gene: 3. In DNA form, the CDR3 reads TGCGCCAGCAGCTTGTCCGGGACAGGGAACACTGAAGCTTTCTTT. It translates to CASSLSGTGNTEAFF.

Worth noting for this clone: Other nucleotide sequences in the sample specify the same CDR3. The chain combines TRBV2 with TRBJ1-6; D uncertain. The CDR3 loop spans 13 amino acids. The germline gives CDR1 SNHLY, CDR2 FYNNEI. With 3 bases removed from V and 13 bases from J, the gap between germline ends came to 13 bases. The CDR3 bases are TGTGCCAGCAGTGAGGGTGGGTTCTCGCCCCTCCACTTT. Amino acids: CASSEGGFSPLHF.

The CDR3 nucleotides are TGCGCCAGCAGCTTTGACGGGAGAGCCGGGGAGCTGTTTTTT. Protein product: CASSFDGRAGELFF. The chain links TRBV5-1 to TRBJ2-2; perhaps TRBD2 as D (6 bases). Germline CDR1 and CDR2: SGHRS and YFSETQ. This CDR3 has 14 amino acids. The V gene lost 2 bases and the J gene lost 6 bases, with 11 bases spanning the gap.

V gene TRBV6-4 combines with J gene TRBJ2-1; TRBD2 matches at 9 bases. Germline V lookup: CDR1 MRHNA, CDR2 SNTAGT. The length of the CDR3 is 14 residues. With V trimmed by 8 bases and J by 1 base, 3 bases remained unmatched. CDR3 sequence reads: CASLSGGSYNEQFF. The CDR3 DNA sequence: TGTGCCAGCCTAAGCGGGGGGTCCTACAATGAGCAGTTCTTC.